One sample yielded the 4 T cell receptor beta chains listed below, sequenced in a study of long-term antiretroviral therapy in people with HIV. At survey level, the immunoSEQ assay was run in its v3.0 version. TCRdb keeps only in-frame clones here, not all; method: immunoSEQ multiplex PCR. The table shows roughly 24,000 clones, with about 88% occurring only once. Sample: unsorted PBMCs, taken 0.6 years after starting antiretroviral therapy. The source of these receptors is a man between 60 and 75 years old with HIV.

This rearrangement joins TRBV2 to TRBJ2-7; 14 bases match TRBD2. Trimming at V came to 5 bases and at J to 5 bases, leaving 5 bases not matched to a gene. The V gene's germline CDR1 is SNHLY and CDR2 FYNNEI. The CDR3 extends over 15 amino acids. The CDR3 loop is CASSLQGLAGDEQYF. The DNA of the CDR3 is TGTGCCAGCAGTTTGCAGGGACTAGCGGGAGACGAGCAGTACTTC.

The rearrangement joins TRBV10-1 to TRBJ2-3; perhaps TRBD1 as D (5 bases). CDR1 is WNHNN, CDR2 SYGVQD, per germline (reference sequence). V lost 1 base to trimming and J lost 6 bases, with 8 bases between them. The CDR3 covers 13 residues. DNA of the CDR3: TGCGCCAGCAGTGAGTGGACATCGGATACGCAGTATTTT. Translated: CASSEWTSDTQYF.

The V and J genes are TRBV21-1 and TRBJ2-2; the listed D gene, TRBD1, was not tested against the DNA. TRBV21-1 is termed a pseudogene. The CDR3 covers 18 residues. As DNA, the CDR3 is TGTGCCAGCAGCAACCGGGACAGGGGGCGTATTAAAGCCGGGGAGCTGTTTTTT. Translated, it gives CASSNRDRGRIKAGELFF.

The chain combines TRBV10-1 with TRBJ2-2; 10 bases match TRBD2. The CDR3 runs 17 residues. The V segment lost 0 bases and the J segment 3 bases; nucleotides outside the gene matches: 4. Germline loops: CDR1 WNHNN, CDR2 SYGVQD (reference sequence). Here the CDR3 DNA reads TGCGCCAGCAGTGAGTCACTAGCGGGGCCTTACACCGGGGAGCTGTTTTTT. Residues: CASSESLAGPYTGELFF.